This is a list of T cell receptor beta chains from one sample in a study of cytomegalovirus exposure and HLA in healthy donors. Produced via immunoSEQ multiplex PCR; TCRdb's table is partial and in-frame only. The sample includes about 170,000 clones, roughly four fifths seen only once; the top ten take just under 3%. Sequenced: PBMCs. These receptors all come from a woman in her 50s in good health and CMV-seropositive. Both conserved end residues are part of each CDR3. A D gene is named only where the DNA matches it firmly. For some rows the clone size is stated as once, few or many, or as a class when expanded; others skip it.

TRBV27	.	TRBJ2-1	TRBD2	CASSLRPISGVDGGHEQFF	TGTGCCAGCAGTTTAAGACCTATTAGCGGGGTGGATGGAGGTCATGAGCAGTTCTTC
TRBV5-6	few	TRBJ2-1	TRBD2	CASSLVAGVGEQFF	TGTGCCAGCAGCTTGGTCGCGGGGGTGGGTGAGCAGTTCTTC
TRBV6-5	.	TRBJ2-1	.	CASALSTGLFNEQFF	TGTGCCAGCGCCTTATCCACGGGACTCTTCAATGAGCAGTTCTTC
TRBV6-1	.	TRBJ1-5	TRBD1	CASTPDRGEGQPQHF	TGTGCCAGCACCCCGGACAGGGGAGAAGGTCAGCCCCAGCATTTT
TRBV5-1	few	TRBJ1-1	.	CASSPDHLGLANTEAFF	TGCGCCAGCAGCCCGGATCATTTGGGACTCGCGAACACTGAAGCTTTCTTT
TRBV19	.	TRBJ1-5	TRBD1	CASSPYPGQGIYLGQPQHF	TGTGCCAGTAGTCCATATCCGGGACAGGGGATCTATTTGGGTCAGCCCCAGCATTTT
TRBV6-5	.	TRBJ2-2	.	CASSFSANTGELFF	TGTGCCAGCAGTTTTTCCGCGAACACCGGGGAGCTGTTTTTT
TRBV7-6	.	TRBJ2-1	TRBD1	CASSLNRGQNEQFF	TGTGCCAGCAGCTTAAACAGGGGGCAGAATGAGCAGTTCTTC
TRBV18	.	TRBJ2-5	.	CASSPRFGVQETQYF	TGTGCCAGCTCACCACGTTTCGGGGTCCAAGAGACCCAGTACTTC
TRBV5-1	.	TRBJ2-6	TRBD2	CASSSRGGDPSNVLTF	TGCGCCAGCAGCTCTCGGGGAGGGGATCCCTCGAACGTCCTGACTTTC
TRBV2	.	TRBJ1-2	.	CASKEGPAINGYTF	TGTGCCAGCAAGGAGGGGCCCGCCATCAATGGCTACACCTTC
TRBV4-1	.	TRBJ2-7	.	CASSQDRVNPYEQYF	TGCGCCAGCAGCCAAGACAGGGTAAATCCCTACGAGCAGTACTTC
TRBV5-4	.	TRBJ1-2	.	CASSLGTQANYGYTF	TGTGCCAGCAGCCTCGGGACTCAAGCTAACTATGGCTACACCTTC
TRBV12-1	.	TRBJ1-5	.	CASSPTGTGGWQPQHF	TGTGCCAGCAGCCCTACGGGGACAGGGGGATGGCAGCCCCAGCATTTT
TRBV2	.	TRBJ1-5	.	CASSVTEGNQPQHF	TGTGCCAGCAGTGTGACAGAAGGAAATCAGCCCCAGCATTTT